The clone carrying this TCR beta chain was detected a few times. This specimen comes from a study of T-cell memory formation after mild COVID-19. The V end lost 1 base, the J end lost 0 bases, and 10 bases lay between the germline ends. The germline CDR1 and CDR2 sequences are LNHNV and YYDKDF (reference sequence). CDR3 size: 15 residues. TCRdb fed the 5' RACE reads into MiXCR, producing one record per CDR3 protein. The sample lists 35,000 to 45,000 distinct CDR3 sequences, roughly 8% occurring once. The clonotype comes from a man between 18 and 29 years old who had mild COVID-19 (a few samples of this study predate the infection). Cell type and time point are not known. The sequenced sample consisted of PBMCs or a T cell subset sorted from them (not recorded which). V usage is TRBV15 and J usage is TRBJ2-7; TRBD1 might be the D (6 bases). The CDR3 sequence: CATSRGTVNSYEQYF. The CDR3, as DNA: TGTGCCACCAGCAGAGGGACAGTGAACTCCTACGAGCAGTACTTC.